This T cell receptor beta chain originates from a study of patients and donors after allogeneic stem cell transplantation. CDR1 is KGHDR, CDR2 SFDVKD, per germline. The V gene lost 1 base and the J gene lost 7 bases, with 13 bases spanning the gap. The length of the CDR3 is 15 residues. TCRdb re-called the RT-PCR reads through MiXCR, storing one row per CDR3 protein. Of about 960,000 distinct CDR3 sequences in the sample, roughly 18% were seen once. The specimen sequenced was blood, either unsorted or a sorted T cell fraction (not recorded which). The receptor was derived from a human donor who was either an allogeneic HSCT recipient or a stem cell or donor lymphocyte infusion donor (not recorded which). It is not recorded whose cells these are; they may come from a transplant donor. V gene TRBV24-1 combines with J gene TRBJ2-1; D might be TRBD1 (6 bases). In DNA, the CDR3 is TGTGCCACCAGTGATTTCTCACAGGGTGTGAATGAGCAGTTCTTC. This codes for CATSDFSQGVNEQFF.